This T cell receptor (beta chain) was identified in a study of identical twins. Trimming took off 2 bases at V and 5 bases at J, with 10 bases between the two ends. The CDR3 contains 14 residues. This clonotype was counted between two and nine times. Each cDNA held unique molecular identifiers, and template switching gave it a universal primer site. Via MiXCR, TCRdb re-called the 5' RACE reads, giving one row per CDR3 protein. The sample has hundreds of thousands of distinct CDR3 sequences; roughly 18% are singletons. This same sample was also part of a study on T cells expressing NK-cell markers.

The receptor was derived from a woman under 30 in good health. The sequenced material came from PBMCs. The chain carries TRBV12-3 or TRBV12-4 and TRBJ2-1, with D perhaps TRBD2 (5 bases). The CDR3 loop is CASSLSSVHNEQFF. The DNA for the CDR3 is TGTGCCAGCAGTTTAAGTAGCGTACACAATGAGCAGTTCTTC.